This T cell receptor beta chain appears in the sequencing data of a study of CD8+ T cells in alopecia areata. V dropped 4 bases and J dropped 4 bases, with 11 bases sitting between them. The germline gives CDR1 LGHNA, CDR2 YNFKEQ. This CDR3 comprises 14 residues. Those with alopecia areata gave lesional scalp punch biopsies and peripheral blood. Both CD4+ and CD8+ T cells were separated by sorting PBMCs. Reverse transcription of extracted RNA yielded cDNA, which provided the sequencing template. The protocol was immunoSEQ multiplex PCR, while the TCRdb copy is restricted to in-frame clones and leaves out a portion. The table has 65,000 to 90,000 clones, 51% seen once. Study-wide findings and caveats: Scalp repertoires also include resident alphabeta T cells from normal skin. Compared with mice, patients displayed less clear TCR sharing, possibly for HLA-related reasons.

A few counts support this clone. The antigen remains unidentified. This chain uses TRBV4-2 with TRBJ1-3, with D uncertain. This sequence originates from a human donor with alopecia areata. The material sequenced was NKG2D-high CD8+ T cells sorted from blood. The CDR3, as DNA: TGTGCCAGCAGCCCCCACCCCGGGGGAAACACCATATATTTT. It translates to CASSPHPGGNTIYF.